The clone carrying this TCR beta chain was observed a few times. The sample is drawn from a study of T cells of healthy individuals. TCRdb ran MiXCR on the 5' RACE reads and lists one entry per CDR3 protein. Among tens of thousands of distinct CDR3 sequences, around 15% were seen once, and the ten largest hold around 4.6%. This TCR derives from a human donor in good health.

CDR3 in DNA: TGTGCCAGCAGCCCACTAGCCTCAGAGACCCAGTACTTC. Protein sequence: CASSPLASETQYF. V usage is TRBV7-6 and J usage is TRBJ2-5; D perhaps matches TRBD2 (6 bases). This CDR3 spans 13 amino acids. Germline V gene lookup returns CDR1 SGHVS and CDR2 FNYEAQ. V dropped 5 bases and J dropped 4 bases, with 11 bases sitting between them.